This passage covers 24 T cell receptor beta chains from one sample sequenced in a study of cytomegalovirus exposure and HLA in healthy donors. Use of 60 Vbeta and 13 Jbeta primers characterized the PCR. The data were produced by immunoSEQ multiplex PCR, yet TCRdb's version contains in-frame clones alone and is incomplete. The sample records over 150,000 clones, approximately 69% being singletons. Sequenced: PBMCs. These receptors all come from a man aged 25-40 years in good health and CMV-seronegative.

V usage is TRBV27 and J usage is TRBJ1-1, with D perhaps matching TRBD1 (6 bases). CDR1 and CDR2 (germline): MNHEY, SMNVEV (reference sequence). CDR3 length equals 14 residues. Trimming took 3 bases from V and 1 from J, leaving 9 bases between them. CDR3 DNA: TGTGCCAGCAGTTTCTCCAGGGGGAACACTGAAGCTTTCTTT. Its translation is CASSFSRGNTEAFF.

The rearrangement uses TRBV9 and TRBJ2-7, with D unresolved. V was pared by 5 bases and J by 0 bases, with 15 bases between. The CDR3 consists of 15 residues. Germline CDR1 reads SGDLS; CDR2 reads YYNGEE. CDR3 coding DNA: TGTGCCAGCAGTCTAATGGCGGAGAGCTCCTACGAGCAGTACTTC. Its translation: CASSLMAESSYEQYF.

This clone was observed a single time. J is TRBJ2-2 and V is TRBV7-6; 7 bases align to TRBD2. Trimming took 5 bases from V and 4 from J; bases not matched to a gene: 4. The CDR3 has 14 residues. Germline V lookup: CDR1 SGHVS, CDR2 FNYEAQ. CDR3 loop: CASSGREGTGELFF. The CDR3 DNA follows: TGTGCCAGCAGCGGAAGGGAGGGCACCGGGGAGCTGTTTTTT.

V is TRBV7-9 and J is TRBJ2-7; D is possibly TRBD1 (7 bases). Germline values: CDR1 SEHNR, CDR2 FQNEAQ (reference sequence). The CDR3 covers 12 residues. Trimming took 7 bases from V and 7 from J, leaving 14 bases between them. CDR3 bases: TGTGCCAGCACCCAGGGGGGAAGGGAGCAGTACTTC. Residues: CASTQGGREQYF.

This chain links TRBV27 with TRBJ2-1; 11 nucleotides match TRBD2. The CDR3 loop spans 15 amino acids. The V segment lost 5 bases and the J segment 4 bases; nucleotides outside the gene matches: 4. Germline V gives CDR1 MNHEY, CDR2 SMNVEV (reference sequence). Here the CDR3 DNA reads TGTGCCAGCAGTCCTAGCGGGGGGCTTTACAATGAGCAGTTCTTC. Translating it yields CASSPSGGLYNEQFF.

CDR3 sequence (DNA): TGTGCCACCAGCAGAGATCACATGGCAGGGGGCAATGAGCAGTTCTTC. It is translated as CATSRDHMAGGNEQFF. The J gene is TRBJ2-1, the V gene TRBV15, with 7 bases identical to TRBD1. This CDR3 is 16 amino acids long. Germline V gene sequence: CDR1 LNHNV, CDR2 YYDKDF (reference sequence). J was trimmed by 6 bases and V by 0 bases; bases with no gene match: 8.

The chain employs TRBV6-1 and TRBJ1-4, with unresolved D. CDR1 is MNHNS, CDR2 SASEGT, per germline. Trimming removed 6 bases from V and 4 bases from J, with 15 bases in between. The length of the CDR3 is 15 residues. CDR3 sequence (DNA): TGTGCCAGCAGACCTGACTTGACGGTTAATGAAAAACTGTTTTTT. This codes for CASRPDLTVNEKLFF.

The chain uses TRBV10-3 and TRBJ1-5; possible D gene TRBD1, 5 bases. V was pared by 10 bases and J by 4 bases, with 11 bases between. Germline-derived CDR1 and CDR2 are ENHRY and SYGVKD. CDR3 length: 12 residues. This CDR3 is CATSPGNQPQHF. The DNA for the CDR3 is TGTGCCACTTCGCCAGGGAATCAGCCCCAGCATTTT.

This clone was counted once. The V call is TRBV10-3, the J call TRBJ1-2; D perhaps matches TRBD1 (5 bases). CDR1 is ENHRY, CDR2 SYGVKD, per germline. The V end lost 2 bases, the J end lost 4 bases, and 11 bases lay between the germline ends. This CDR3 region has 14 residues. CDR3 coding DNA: TGTGCCATCAGTGAGACGGGGGGAGGCTATGGCTACACCTTC. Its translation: CAISETGGGYGYTF.

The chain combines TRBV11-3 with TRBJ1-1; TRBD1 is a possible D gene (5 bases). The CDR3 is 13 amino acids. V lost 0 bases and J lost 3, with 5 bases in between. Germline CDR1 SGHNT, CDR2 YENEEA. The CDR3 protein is CASSLDRDTEAFF. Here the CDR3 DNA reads TGTGCCAGCAGCTTAGACAGGGACACTGAAGCTTTCTTT.

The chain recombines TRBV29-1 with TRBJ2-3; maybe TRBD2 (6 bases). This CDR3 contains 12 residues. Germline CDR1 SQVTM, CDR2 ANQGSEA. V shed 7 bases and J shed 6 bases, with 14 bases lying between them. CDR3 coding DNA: TGCAGCGCGACGCGGGACTCTGATACGCAGTATTTT. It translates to CSATRDSDTQYF.

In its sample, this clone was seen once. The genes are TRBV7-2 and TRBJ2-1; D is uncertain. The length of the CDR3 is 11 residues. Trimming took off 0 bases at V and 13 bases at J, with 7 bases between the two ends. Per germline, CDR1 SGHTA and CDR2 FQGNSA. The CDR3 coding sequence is TGTGCCAGCAGCTTAGCGGGCGAACAGTTCTTC. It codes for CASSLAGEQFF.

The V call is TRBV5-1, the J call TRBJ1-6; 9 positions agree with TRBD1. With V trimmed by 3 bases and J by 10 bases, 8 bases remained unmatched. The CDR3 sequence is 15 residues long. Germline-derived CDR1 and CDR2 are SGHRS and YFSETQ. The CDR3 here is CASSWLTGGESPLHF. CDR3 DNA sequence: TGCGCCAGCAGCTGGCTGACAGGGGGAGAATCACCCCTCCACTTT.

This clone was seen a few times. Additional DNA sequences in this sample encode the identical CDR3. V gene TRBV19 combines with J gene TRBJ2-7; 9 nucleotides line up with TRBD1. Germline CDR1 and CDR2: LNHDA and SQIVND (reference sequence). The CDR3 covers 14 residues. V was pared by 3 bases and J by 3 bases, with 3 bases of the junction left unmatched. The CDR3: CASSMTGGSYEQYF. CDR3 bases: TGTGCCAGTAGTATGACAGGGGGGAGCTACGAGCAGTACTTC.

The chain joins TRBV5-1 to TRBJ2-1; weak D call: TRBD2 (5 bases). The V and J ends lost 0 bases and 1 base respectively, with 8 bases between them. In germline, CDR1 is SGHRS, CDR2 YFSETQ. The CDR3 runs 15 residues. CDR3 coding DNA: TGCGCCAGCAGCTTGGACGGGATATCCTACAATGAGCAGTTCTTC. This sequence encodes CASSLDGISYNEQFF. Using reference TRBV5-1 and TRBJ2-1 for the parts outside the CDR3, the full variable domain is KAGVTQTPRYLIKTRGQQVTLSCSPISGHRSVSWYQQTPGQGLQFLFEYFSETQRNKGNFPGRFSGRQFSNSRSEMNVSTLELGDSALYLCASSLDGISYNEQFFGPGTRLTVL.

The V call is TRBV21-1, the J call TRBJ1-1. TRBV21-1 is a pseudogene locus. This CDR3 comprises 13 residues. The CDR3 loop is CASSKVRWTEAFF. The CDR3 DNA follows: TGTGCCAGCAGCAAAGTGAGATGGACTGAAGCTTTCTTT.

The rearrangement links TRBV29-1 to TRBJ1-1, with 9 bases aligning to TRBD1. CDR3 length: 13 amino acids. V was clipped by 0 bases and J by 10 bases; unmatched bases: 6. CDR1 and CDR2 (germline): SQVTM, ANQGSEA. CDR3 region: CSVEDRDREAAFF. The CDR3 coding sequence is TGCAGCGTTGAAGATAGGGACAGGGAGGCAGCTTTCTTT.

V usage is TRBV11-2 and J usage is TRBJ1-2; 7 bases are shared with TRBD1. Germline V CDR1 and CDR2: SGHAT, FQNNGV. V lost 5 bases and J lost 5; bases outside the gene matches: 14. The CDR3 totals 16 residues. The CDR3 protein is CASSTLTGRSGYGYTF. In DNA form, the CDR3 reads TGTGCCAGCAGCACCCTGACAGGGCGAAGTGGGTATGGCTACACCTTC.

The CDR3 here is CASSLTGGTEAFF. Here the CDR3 DNA reads TGCGCCAGCAGCTTAACAGGGGGCACTGAAGCTTTCTTT. The chain joins TRBV5-1 to TRBJ1-1; 8 positions match TRBD1. Trimming at V came to 2 bases and at J to 4 bases, leaving 1 base not matched to a gene. Germline CDR1 reads SGHRS; CDR2 reads YFSETQ. CDR3 length: 13 residues.

This chain's CDR3 is CASSLSVGGSYNEQFF. The CDR3, as DNA: TGTGCCAGCAGTTTATCGGTCGGGGGGTCCTACAATGAGCAGTTCTTC. The chain employs TRBV27 and TRBJ2-1; 7 positions match TRBD2. This CDR3 has 16 residues. Unmatched junction bases numbered 3, after V lost 0 bases and J lost 1 base. Looked up from germline, CDR1 is MNHEY and CDR2 is SMNVEV (reference sequence).

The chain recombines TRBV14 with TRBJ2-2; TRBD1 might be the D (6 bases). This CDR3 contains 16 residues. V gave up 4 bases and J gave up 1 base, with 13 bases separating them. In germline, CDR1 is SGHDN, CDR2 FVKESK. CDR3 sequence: CASSPRPGVNTGELFF. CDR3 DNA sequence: TGTGCCAGCAGCCCCCGTCCAGGGGTGAACACCGGGGAGCTGTTTTTT.

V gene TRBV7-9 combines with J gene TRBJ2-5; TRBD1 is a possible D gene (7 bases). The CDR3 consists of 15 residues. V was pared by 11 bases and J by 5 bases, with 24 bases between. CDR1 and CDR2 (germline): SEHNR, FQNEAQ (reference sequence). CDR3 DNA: TGTGCCTCCTGGGACAGCCGGGGGAAGCAGGAGACCCAGTACTTC. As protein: CASWDSRGKQETQYF.

The CDR3 reads CASTQTGSYEQYF. CDR3 coding DNA: TGTGCCAGTACCCAGACAGGATCCTACGAGCAGTACTTC. V and J are TRBV19 and TRBJ2-7, with D possibly being TRBD1 (6 bases). Germline lookup yields CDR1 LNHDA and CDR2 SQIVND (reference sequence). The CDR3 is made up of 13 amino acids. Trimming pared 7 bases from V and 1 base from J, leaving 11 bases between.

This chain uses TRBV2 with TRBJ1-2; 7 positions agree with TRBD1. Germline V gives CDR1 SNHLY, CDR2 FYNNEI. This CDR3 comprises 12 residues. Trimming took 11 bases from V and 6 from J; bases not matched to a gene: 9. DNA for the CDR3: TGTGCCGGTGGACAGGCGGTTGATGGCTACACCTTC. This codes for CAGGQAVDGYTF.